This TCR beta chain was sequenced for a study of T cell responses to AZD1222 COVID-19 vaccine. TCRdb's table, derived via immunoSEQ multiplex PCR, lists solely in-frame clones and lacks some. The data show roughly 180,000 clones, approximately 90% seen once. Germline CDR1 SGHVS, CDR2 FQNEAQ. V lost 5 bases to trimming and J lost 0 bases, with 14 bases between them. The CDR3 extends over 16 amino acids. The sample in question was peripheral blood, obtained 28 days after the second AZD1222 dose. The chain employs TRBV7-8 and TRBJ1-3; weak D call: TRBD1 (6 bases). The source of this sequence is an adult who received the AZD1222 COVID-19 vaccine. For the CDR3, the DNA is TGTGCCAGCAGCCACCCCGGACAGTTCTCTGGAAACACCATATATTTT. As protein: CASSHPGQFSGNTIYF. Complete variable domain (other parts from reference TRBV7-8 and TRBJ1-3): GAGVSQSPRYKVAKRGQDVALRCDPISGHVSLFWYQQALGQGPEFLTYFQNEAQLDKSGLPSDRFFAERPEGSVSTLKIQRTQQEDSAVYLCASSHPGQFSGNTIYFGEGSWLTVV.